This T cell receptor (beta chain) was identified during a study of T cells after yellow fever vaccination. Study details: Low-cell-number fractions underwent preparation using SMART-Seq v4 Ultra Low Input. Overall study results and limits: Booster sampling recovered most clones from primary vaccination (less than 97% CD4, approximately 88% CD8). Researchers noted that a small share of clonotypes showed up in both CD4 and CD8 compartments.

TCR cDNA, made by 5'RACE template switching, carried an added universal primer site and UMIs. TCRdb reanalysed the 5' RACE reads using MiXCR and keeps one entry per CDR3 protein. Of 450,000 to 600,000 distinct CDR3 sequences listed, roughly 12% are singletons. With regard to this clonotype: Its matching antigen is unknown.

The CDR3 runs to 14 residues. Losses at the gene ends were 3 bases for V and 8 bases for J; bases not matched to a gene: 9. Germline V gives CDR1 SGHRS, CDR2 YFSETQ. The starting material was PBMCs, obtained on the day of the yellow fever booster vaccination. This sequence was found in a man aged 25 to 40 who received the YFV17D yellow fever vaccine. The chain recombines TRBV5-1 with TRBJ1-2; 8 bases align to TRBD1. CDR3 nucleotide sequence: TGCGCCAGCAGCTCTGGACAGGGTAGTGTCGGCTACACCTTC. This translates into CASSSGQGSVGYTF.